This TCR beta chain comes out of a study of blood T cell repertoires in COVID-19. V was pared by 4 bases and J by 2 bases, with 8 bases of the junction left unmatched. This CDR3 has 16 amino acids. The germline CDR1 and CDR2 sequences are MDHEN and SYDVKM. The method was immunoSEQ multiplex PCR; TCRdb's version includes in-frame clones alone and lacks a portion of them. The sample consists of about 210,000 clones, around 83% of them appearing once. This clonotype was sampled from a man aged 45 to 65 with active or convalescent COVID-19. The rearrangement uses TRBV28 and TRBJ2-1, with 7 nucleotides matching TRBD1. Material: peripheral blood. The CDR3 loop is CASSSTRGQPYNEQFF. For the CDR3, the DNA is TGTGCCAGCAGTTCCACTAGGGGGCAGCCCTACAATGAGCAGTTCTTC.